This T cell receptor beta chain was captured by sequencing in a study of glioma-infiltrating T cells. Amplification of TCR alpha and beta CDR3 regions from RNA used iRepertoire nested multiplex PCR. Input was roughly 85-450 ng of tissue mRNA or PBMC total RNA. TCRdb re-derived calls from the multiplex PCR reads in MiXCR, one entry per CDR3 protein. The data contain approximately 100,000 distinct CDR3 sequences, around a quarter of them seen just once; the ten biggest clones take up 30% to 35%. This clonotype was recorded at least ten times. Material: glioma tissue, nonneoplastic brain tissue, or PBMCs (not recorded which). The sequence was obtained from a human donor with low-grade glioma or glioblastoma, undergoing nonglioma brain surgery, or in good health (not recorded which).

The CDR3 region is CASSESGRRNEQFF. CDR3 in DNA: TGTGCCAGCAGTGAGAGCGGGAGGAGGAATGAGCAGTTCTTC. The J gene is TRBJ2-1, the V gene TRBV28, with 9 bases fitting TRBD2. The CDR3 length is 14 residues. Trimming took 5 bases from V and 7 from J; bases not matched to a gene: 6. Looked up from germline, CDR1 is MDHEN and CDR2 is SYDVKM.